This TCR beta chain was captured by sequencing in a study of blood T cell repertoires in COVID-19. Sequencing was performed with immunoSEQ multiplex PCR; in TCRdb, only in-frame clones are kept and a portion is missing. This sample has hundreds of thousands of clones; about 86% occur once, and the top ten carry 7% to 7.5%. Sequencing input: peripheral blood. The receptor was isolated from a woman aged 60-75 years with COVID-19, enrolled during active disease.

Here the CDR3 reads CASSWGLANTGELFF. The DNA of the CDR3 is TGTGCCAGCAGCTGGGGGCTGGCGAACACCGGGGAGCTGTTTTTT. The rearrangement links TRBV5-4 to TRBJ2-2; possible D gene TRBD1, 6 bases. V was clipped by 3 bases and J by 0 bases, with 9 bases between them. The CDR3 spans 15 residues. Per germline, CDR1 SGHNT and CDR2 YYREEE (reference sequence).